These 4 T cell receptor beta chains originate from one sample sequenced in a study of shared clonotypes between healthy human individuals. The repertoire was sequenced with immunoSEQ multiplex PCR; TCRdb's copy has only in-frame clones and lacks some. This table has 2 million to 2.5 million clones, about 92% appearing once. Terminally differentiated effector memory CD45RA+ cells were left out of the naive CD8 fraction, which was CD45RO-negative and positively selected for CCR7. Sequenced: naive CD8+ T cells from PBMCs. The receptor set was obtained from a man aged 18-30 years in good health. Some clones in this sample may be carry-over from other donors' samples.

The J gene is TRBJ2-2, the V gene TRBV10-1, with D perhaps matching TRBD1 (6 bases). CDR3 length: 15 amino acids. Deletions cut 4 bases from V and 2 bases from J, with 11 bases between. Germline CDR1 and CDR2: WNHNN and SYGVQD (reference sequence). In nucleotides, the CDR3 is TGCGCCAGCAGTGCCGGACAGCGCAACACCGGGGAGCTGTTTTTT. Translating gives CASSAGQRNTGELFF.

The V and J genes are TRBV28 and TRBJ2-1; D may be TRBD2 (5 bases). The CDR3 spans 17 residues. Deletions cut 6 bases from V and 5 bases from J, with 23 bases between. Per germline, CDR1 MDHEN and CDR2 SYDVKM. The chain's CDR3 is CASSQRQLSSRDNEQFF. The CDR3 nucleotides read TGTGCCAGCAGCCAACGACAACTGTCTAGCCGAGACAATGAGCAGTTCTTC. The whole variable domain, filled in from reference TRBV28 and TRBJ2-1, reads DVKVTQSSRYLVKRTGEKVFLECVQDMDHENMFWYRQDPGLGLRLIYFSYDVKMKEKGDIPEGYSVSREKKERFSLILESASTNQTSMYLCASSQRQLSSRDNEQFFGPGTRLTVL.

For this clone: This sample includes further DNA sequences coding for the same CDR3. This chain joins TRBV19 and TRBJ2-7; 9 nucleotides agree with TRBD1. This CDR3 has 14 residues. Germline V gene sequence: CDR1 LNHDA, CDR2 SQIVND (reference sequence). Germline trimming cut 8 bases from V and 0 bases from J; bases unmatched to any gene: 5. CDR3 nucleotide sequence: TGTGCCAGTCGGCCGGGACAGGGCTCCTACGAGCAGTACTTC. As protein: CASRPGQGSYEQYF.

The CDR3 region is CASSMRLASSSYEQYF. The CDR3 DNA is TGTGCCAGCAGCATGAGATTAGCCTCCAGTTCCTACGAGCAGTACTTC. The rearrangement links TRBV5-5 to TRBJ2-7; D gene uncertain. This CDR3 region has 16 residues. The germline V and J ends were trimmed by 4 bases and 1 base, with 18 bases remaining between them. Looked up from germline, CDR1 is SGHKS and CDR2 is YYEKEE (reference sequence).